This T cell receptor (beta chain) is from a study of cytomegalovirus exposure and HLA in healthy donors. On the study more broadly: From donors who were HLA-typed, an early data release held approximately 91 million unique TCRs.

The PCR ran on 60 Vbeta and 13 Jbeta primers. Measured with immunoSEQ multiplex PCR; TCRdb has only the in-frame clones, and not every one. The table has some 160,000 clones, roughly 80% seen once. Germline V gene data show CDR1 as MDHEN and CDR2 as SYDVKM. This CDR3 contains 12 residues. The ends were cut back, 4 bases at V and 3 bases at J, with 7 bases in the middle. The material sequenced was PBMCs. The source is a woman in her forties in good health and CMV-seronegative. This chain links TRBV28 with TRBJ2-7; D remains ambiguous. The CDR3: CASSSGFYEQYF. The CDR3 coding sequence is TGTGCCAGCAGTTCCGGTTTCTACGAGCAGTACTTC.